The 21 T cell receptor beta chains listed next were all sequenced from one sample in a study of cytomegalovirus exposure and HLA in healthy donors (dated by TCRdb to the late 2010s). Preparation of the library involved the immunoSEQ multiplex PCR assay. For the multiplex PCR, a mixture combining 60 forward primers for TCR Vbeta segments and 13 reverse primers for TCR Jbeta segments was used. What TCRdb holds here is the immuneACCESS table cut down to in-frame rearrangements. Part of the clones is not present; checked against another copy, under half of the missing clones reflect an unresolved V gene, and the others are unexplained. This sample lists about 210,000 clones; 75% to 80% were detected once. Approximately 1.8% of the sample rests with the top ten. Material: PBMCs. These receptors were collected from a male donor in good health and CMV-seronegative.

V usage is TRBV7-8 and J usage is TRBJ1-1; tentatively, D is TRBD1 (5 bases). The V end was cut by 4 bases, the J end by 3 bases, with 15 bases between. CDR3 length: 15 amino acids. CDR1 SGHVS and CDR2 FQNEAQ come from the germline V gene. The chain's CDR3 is CASSSGPRADTEAFF. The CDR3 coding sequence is TGTGCCAGCAGCTCCGGTCCCAGGGCGGACACTGAAGCTTTCTTT.

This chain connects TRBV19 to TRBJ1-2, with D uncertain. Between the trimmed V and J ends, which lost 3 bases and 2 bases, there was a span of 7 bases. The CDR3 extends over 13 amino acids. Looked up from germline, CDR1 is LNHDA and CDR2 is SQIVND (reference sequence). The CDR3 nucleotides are TGTGCCAGTAGTATCACGGGGAACTATGGCTACACCTTC. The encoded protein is CASSITGNYGYTF. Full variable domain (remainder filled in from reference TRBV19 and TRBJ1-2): DGGITQSPKYLFRKEGQNVTLSCEQNLNHDAMYWYRQDPGQGLRLIYYSQIVNDFQKGDIAEGYSVSREKKESFPLTVTSAQKNPTAFYLCASSITGNYGYTFGSGTRLTVV.

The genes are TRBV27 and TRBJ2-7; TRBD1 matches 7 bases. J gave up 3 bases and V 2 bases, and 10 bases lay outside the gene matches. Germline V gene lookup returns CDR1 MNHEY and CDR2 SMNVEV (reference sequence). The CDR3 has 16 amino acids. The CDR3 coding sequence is TGTGCCAGCAGTTTAAACTCGGCGGACAGGAGCTACGAGCAGTACTTC. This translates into CASSLNSADRSYEQYF.

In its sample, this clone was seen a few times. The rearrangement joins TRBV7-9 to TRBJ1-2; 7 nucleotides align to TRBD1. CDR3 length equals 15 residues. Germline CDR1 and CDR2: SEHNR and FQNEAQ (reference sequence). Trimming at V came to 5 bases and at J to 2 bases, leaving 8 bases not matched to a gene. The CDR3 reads CASSDGGQWNYGYTF. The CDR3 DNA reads TGTGCCAGCAGCGACGGGGGACAGTGGAACTATGGCTACACCTTC.

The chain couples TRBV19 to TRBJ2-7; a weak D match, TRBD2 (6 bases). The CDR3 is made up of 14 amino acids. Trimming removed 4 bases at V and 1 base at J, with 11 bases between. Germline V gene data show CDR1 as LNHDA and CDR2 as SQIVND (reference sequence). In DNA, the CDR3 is TGTGCCAGTAGTACCCTAGGGAGGTCCTACGAGCAGTACTTC. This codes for CASSTLGRSYEQYF.

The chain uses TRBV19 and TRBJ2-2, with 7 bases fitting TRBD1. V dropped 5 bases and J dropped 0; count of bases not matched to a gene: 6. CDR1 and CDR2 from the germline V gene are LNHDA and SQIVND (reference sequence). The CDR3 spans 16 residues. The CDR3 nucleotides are TGTGCCAGTAGTCCACCGGGACAGACGAACACCGGGGAGCTGTTTTTT. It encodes CASSPPGQTNTGELFF.

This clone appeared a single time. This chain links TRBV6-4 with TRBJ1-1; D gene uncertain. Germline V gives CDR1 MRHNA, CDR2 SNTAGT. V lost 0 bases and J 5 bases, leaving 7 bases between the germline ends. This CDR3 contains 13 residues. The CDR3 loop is CASSDSRWTEAFF. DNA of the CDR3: TGTGCCAGCAGTGACTCGAGATGGACTGAAGCTTTCTTT.

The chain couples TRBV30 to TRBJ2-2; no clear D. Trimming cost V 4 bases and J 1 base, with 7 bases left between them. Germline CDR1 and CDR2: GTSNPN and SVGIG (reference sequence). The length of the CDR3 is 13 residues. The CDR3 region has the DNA TGTGCCTGGACCCGAGGGAACACCGGGGAGCTGTTTTTT. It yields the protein CAWTRGNTGELFF.

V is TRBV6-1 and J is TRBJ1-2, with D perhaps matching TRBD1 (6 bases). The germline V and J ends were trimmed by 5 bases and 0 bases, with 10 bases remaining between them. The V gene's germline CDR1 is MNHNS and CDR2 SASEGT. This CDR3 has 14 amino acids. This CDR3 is CASSYTGPNYGYTF. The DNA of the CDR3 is TGTGCCAGCAGTTATACAGGGCCTAACTATGGCTACACCTTC.

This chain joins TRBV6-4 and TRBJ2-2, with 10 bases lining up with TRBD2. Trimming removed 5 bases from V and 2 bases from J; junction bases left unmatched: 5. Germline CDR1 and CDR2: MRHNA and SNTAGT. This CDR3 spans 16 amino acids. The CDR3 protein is CASSMLAGVNTGELFF. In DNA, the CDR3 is TGTGCCAGCAGTATGCTAGCGGGAGTTAACACCGGGGAGCTGTTTTTT.

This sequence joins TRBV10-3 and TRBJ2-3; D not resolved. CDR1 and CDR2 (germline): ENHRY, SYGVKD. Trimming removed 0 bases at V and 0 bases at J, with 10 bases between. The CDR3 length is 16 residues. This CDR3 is CAISESFRGSTDTQYF. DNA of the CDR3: TGTGCCATCAGTGAGTCGTTTCGAGGAAGCACAGATACGCAGTATTTT.

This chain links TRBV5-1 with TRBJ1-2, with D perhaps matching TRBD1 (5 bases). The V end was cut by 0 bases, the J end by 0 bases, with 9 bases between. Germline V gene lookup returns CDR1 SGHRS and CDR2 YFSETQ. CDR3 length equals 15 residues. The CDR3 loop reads CASSLVQGSNYGYTF. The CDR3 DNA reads TGCGCCAGCAGCTTGGTCCAGGGATCTAACTATGGCTACACCTTC.

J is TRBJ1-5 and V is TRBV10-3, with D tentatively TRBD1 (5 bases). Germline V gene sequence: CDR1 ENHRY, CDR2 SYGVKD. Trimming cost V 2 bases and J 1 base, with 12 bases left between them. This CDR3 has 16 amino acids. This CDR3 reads CAISEIGSGSNQPQHF. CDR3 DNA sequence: TGTGCCATCAGTGAGATCGGATCAGGGAGCAATCAGCCCCAGCATTTT.

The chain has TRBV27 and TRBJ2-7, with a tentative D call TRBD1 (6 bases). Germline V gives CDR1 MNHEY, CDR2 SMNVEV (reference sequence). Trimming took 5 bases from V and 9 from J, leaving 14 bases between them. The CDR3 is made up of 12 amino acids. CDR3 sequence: CASSLQGQGQYF. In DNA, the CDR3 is TGTGCCAGCAGTCTGCAGGGGCAAGGGCAGTACTTC.

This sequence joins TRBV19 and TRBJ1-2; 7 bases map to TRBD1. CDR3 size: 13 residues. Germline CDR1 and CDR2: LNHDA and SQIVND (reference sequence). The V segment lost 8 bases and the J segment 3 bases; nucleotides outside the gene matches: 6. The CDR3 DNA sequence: TGTGCCAGTCGTGTTCAGGGGGACTATGGCTACACCTTC. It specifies CASRVQGDYGYTF.

In DNA form, the CDR3 reads TGTGCCAGCAGTTTTGGCAGTCAGGCTAACTATGGCTACACCTTC. Protein product: CASSFGSQANYGYTF. The chain links TRBV28 to TRBJ1-2, with unresolved D. The CDR3 has 15 amino acids. Per germline, CDR1 MDHEN and CDR2 SYDVKM. Trimming left V 3 bases short and J 0 bases short, with 11 bases between.

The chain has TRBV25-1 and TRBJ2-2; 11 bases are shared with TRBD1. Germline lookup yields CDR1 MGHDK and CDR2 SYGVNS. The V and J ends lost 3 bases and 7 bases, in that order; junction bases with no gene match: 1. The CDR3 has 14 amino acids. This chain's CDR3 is CASSEGQGVGELFF. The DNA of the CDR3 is TGTGCCAGCAGTGAGGGACAGGGGGTCGGGGAGCTGTTTTTT.

The CDR3 here is CASTYSNQPQHF. CDR3 sequence (DNA): TGTGCCAGTACTTATAGCAATCAGCCCCAGCATTTT. V and J are TRBV19 and TRBJ1-5; D unclear. The CDR3 sequence is 12 residues long. Trimming removed 7 bases at V and 0 bases at J, with 4 bases between. From germline, CDR1 is LNHDA and CDR2 SQIVND (reference sequence).

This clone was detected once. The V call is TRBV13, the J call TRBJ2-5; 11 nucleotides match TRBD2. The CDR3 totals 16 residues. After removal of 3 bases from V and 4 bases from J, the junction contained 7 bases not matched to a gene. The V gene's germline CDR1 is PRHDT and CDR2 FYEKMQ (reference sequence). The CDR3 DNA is TGTGCCAGCAGCTTTGGGCTAGCGGGAGGTGGAGAGACCCAGTACTTC. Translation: CASSFGLAGGGETQYF.

The CDR3 DNA follows: TGCGCCAGCAGCTATGGTCCCGTTCCTAGCGGTGCCCAAGAGACCCAGTACTTC. The encoded protein is CASSYGPVPSGAQETQYF. J is TRBJ2-5 and V is TRBV5-1; 7 bases line up with TRBD2. Trimming cost V 3 bases and J 1 base; bases outside gene matches: 15. The CDR3 is made up of 18 amino acids. CDR1 and CDR2 from the germline V gene are SGHRS and YFSETQ.

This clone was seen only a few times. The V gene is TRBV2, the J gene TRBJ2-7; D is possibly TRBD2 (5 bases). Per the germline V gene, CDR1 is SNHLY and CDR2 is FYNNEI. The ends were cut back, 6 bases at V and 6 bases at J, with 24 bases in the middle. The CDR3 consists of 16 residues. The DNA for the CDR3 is TGTGCCAGCAGATTAGCCGTCGAACTAGTACCTCCCGAGCAGTACTTC. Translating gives CASRLAVELVPPEQYF.